These 26 T cell receptor beta chains came from one sample sequenced in a study of blood T cell repertoires in COVID-19. Assay used: immunoSEQ multiplex PCR; TCRdb lists only in-frame clones, some missing. In the table there are approximately 140,000 clones, about nine tenths of which are singletons. The sample taken for sequencing was peripheral blood. The receptor set was obtained from a woman in her sixties or seventies with active or convalescent COVID-19.

In this sample, this clone turned up once. V usage is TRBV5-1 and J usage is TRBJ2-5; 13 bases fit TRBD2. Germline CDR1 is SGHRS and CDR2 is YFSETQ. The CDR3 consists of 16 residues. V lost 4 bases and J lost 5; bases outside the gene matches: 8. CDR3 protein: CASSPGTSGALETQYF. CDR3 nucleotide sequence: TGCGCCAGCAGCCCGGGGACTAGCGGGGCCCTGGAGACCCAGTACTTC.

The chain couples TRBV7-2 to TRBJ1-3; TRBD1 might be the D (5 bases). The ends were cut back, 0 bases at V and 4 bases at J, with 10 bases in the middle. This CDR3 region has 15 residues. In germline, CDR1 is SGHTA, CDR2 FQGNSA. The CDR3 spells CASSLAAGLGNTIYF. The CDR3 DNA follows: TGTGCCAGCAGCTTAGCGGCAGGGTTGGGAAACACCATATATTTT.

The V gene is TRBV5-1, the J gene TRBJ1-5; D gene unclear. V shed 0 bases and J shed 6 bases, with 13 bases lying between them. The CDR3 is 15 residues long. Germline V lookup: CDR1 SGHRS, CDR2 YFSETQ. DNA of the CDR3: TGCGCCAGCAGCTTGGCTCCGGGATTAGGTCAGCCCCAGCATTTT. As protein: CASSLAPGLGQPQHF.

This chain connects TRBV24-1 to TRBJ2-1; 9 bases map to TRBD1. CDR3 length equals 15 residues. Germline CDR1 is KGHDR and CDR2 is SFDVKD. Germline trimming cut 10 bases from V and 10 bases from J; bases unmatched to any gene: 16. CDR3 sequence: CATQETGGGKGEQFF. CDR3 nucleotide sequence: TGTGCCACTCAAGAGACAGGGGGAGGGAAAGGGGAGCAGTTCTTC.

The rearrangement links TRBV6-5 to TRBJ1-2; TRBD1 is a possible D gene (5 bases). V lost 4 bases and J 3 bases, leaving 9 bases between the germline ends. Germline lookup yields CDR1 MNHEY and CDR2 SVGAGI. This CDR3 spans 13 amino acids. This chain's CDR3 is CASSSPGDYGYTF. CDR3 nucleotides: TGTGCCAGCAGTTCCCCGGGGGACTATGGCTACACCTTC.

The rearrangement joins TRBV7-2 to TRBJ2-5; D perhaps matches TRBD1 (5 bases). Trimming pared 5 bases from V and 5 bases from J, leaving 12 bases between. CDR3 length equals 13 residues. CDR1 and CDR2 (germline): SGHTA, FQGNSA. The CDR3 sequence: CASSARVLETQYF. The CDR3 region has the DNA TGTGCCAGCAGCGCCAGGGTTCTGGAGACCCAGTACTTC.

In its sample, this clone was seen once. This sequence joins TRBV4-1 and TRBJ2-3, with 9 bases matching TRBD2. The CDR3 covers 18 residues. Germline V lookup: CDR1 MGHRA, CDR2 YSYEKL. With 0 bases clipped from V and 2 bases from J, the junction kept 9 bases outside the gene matches. CDR3 DNA sequence: TGCGCCAGCAGCCAAGAGATGGGAGCTAGCGGGGTCACAGATACGCAGTATTTT. Encoded protein: CASSQEMGASGVTDTQYF.

This chain links TRBV4-3 with TRBJ1-3, with D unresolved. Trimming cost V 1 base and J 2 bases, with 6 bases left between them. This CDR3 spans 14 amino acids. Germline CDR1 is LGHNA and CDR2 is YSLEER. The CDR3 is CASSQAGTGNTIYF. The CDR3 coding sequence is TGCGCCAGCAGCCAAGCTGGCACTGGAAACACCATATATTTT.

The chain is built from TRBV3-1 (or the pseudogene TRBV3-2) and TRBJ2-3; 8 positions agree with TRBD2. The CDR3 length is 15 residues. Per germline, CDR1 LGHDT and CDR2 YNNKEL (reference sequence). J gave up 5 bases and V 0 bases, and 4 bases lay outside the gene matches. The CDR3 loop is CASSQDVSGGDTQYF. CDR3 in DNA: TGTGCCAGCAGCCAAGATGTCAGCGGGGGAGATACGCAGTATTTT.

This clone came up a few times. This chain uses TRBV4-3 with TRBJ1-2; D is uncertain. Germline CDR1 reads LGHNA; CDR2 reads YSLEER. V lost 0 bases to trimming and J lost 0 bases, with 8 bases between them. The CDR3 loop spans 15 amino acids. This CDR3 is CASSQELQSNYGYTF. The CDR3 nucleotides read TGCGCCAGCAGCCAAGAACTACAATCTAACTATGGCTACACCTTC.

V gene TRBV7-2 combines with J gene TRBJ1-1; TRBD1 is a possible D gene (5 bases). The CDR3 sequence is 12 residues long. V lost 4 bases to trimming and J lost 8 bases, with 11 bases between them. The germline V gene has CDR1 SGHTA and CDR2 FQGNSA. The CDR3 loop reads CASSSRGREAFF. The CDR3 bases are TGTGCCAGCAGCTCGCGGGGGAGAGAAGCTTTCTTT.

The chain carries TRBV4-3 and TRBJ1-1, with 7 nucleotides matching TRBD1. V trimming: 4 bases; J trimming: 3 bases; junction bases outside the gene matches: 5. CDR1 LGHNA and CDR2 YSLEER come from the germline V gene. This CDR3 contains 14 residues. For the CDR3, the DNA is TGCGCCAGCAGCCTACAGGGGCCAGACACTGAAGCTTTCTTT. Translated, it gives CASSLQGPDTEAFF.

V gene TRBV5-1 combines with J gene TRBJ2-7; 8 bases are shared with TRBD1. CDR3 size: 15 residues. Unmatched junction bases numbered 7, after V lost 4 bases and J lost 1 base. The germline V gene has CDR1 SGHRS and CDR2 YFSETQ. CDR3 residues: CASSLGQGRSYEQYF. For the CDR3, the DNA is TGCGCCAGCAGCCTTGGACAGGGAAGGTCCTACGAGCAGTACTTC.

The chain combines TRBV6-5 with TRBJ1-2; 7 positions match TRBD1. The length of the CDR3 is 15 residues. V gave up 2 bases and J gave up 1 base; unmatched junction bases: 4. Germline V gene data show CDR1 as MNHEY and CDR2 as SVGAGI. CDR3 nucleotides: TGTGCCAGCAGTTACGAGGGGGCGTTTAACTATGGCTACACCTTC. This sequence encodes CASSYEGAFNYGYTF.

This chain joins TRBV6-2 or TRBV6-3 and TRBJ1-2; TRBD1 agrees at 7 bases. V trimming: 4 bases; J trimming: 6 bases; junction bases outside the gene matches: 11. The CDR3 is 15 amino acids. Germline values: CDR1 MNHEY, CDR2 SVGEGT. CDR3 coding DNA: TGTGCCAGCAGTTTATCGACAAGGGGGCGCGATGGCTACACCTTC. The encoded protein is CASSLSTRGRDGYTF.

V is TRBV7-2 and J is TRBJ1-2; tentatively, D is TRBD1 (5 bases). Germline assignment: CDR1 SGHTA and CDR2 FQGNSA. Trimming left V 3 bases short and J 1 base short, with 12 bases between. This CDR3 contains 15 residues. The CDR3 DNA sequence: TGTGCCAGCAGCTTGGTAACAGGATTTAACTATGGCTACACCTTC. This codes for CASSLVTGFNYGYTF. Full variable domain (outside the CDR3, taken from reference TRBV7-2 and TRBJ1-2): GAGVSQSPSNKVTEKGKDVELRCDPISGHTALYWYRQSLGQGLEFLIYFQGNSAPDKSGLPSDRFSAERTGGSVSTLTIQRTQQEDSAVYLCASSLVTGFNYGYTFGSGTRLTVV.

This chain connects TRBV5-1 to TRBJ2-7; 8 bases match TRBD2. Germline-derived CDR1 and CDR2 are SGHRS and YFSETQ. The CDR3 loop spans 17 amino acids. J lost 0 bases, V lost 4 bases, and 12 bases had no gene match. CDR3 residues: CASSLTLAGKDSYEQYF. The CDR3 DNA is TGCGCCAGCAGCCTAACTCTAGCGGGCAAAGACTCCTACGAGCAGTACTTC.

Regarding this clone: Other DNA sequences in this specimen translate into the identical CDR3. The rearrangement uses TRBV4-3 and TRBJ2-7; the D gene is possibly TRBD1 (5 bases). This CDR3 is built from 14 residues. The V and J ends lost 1 base and 4 bases respectively, with 11 bases between them. The germline V gene encodes CDR1 LGHNA and CDR2 YSLEER. DNA of the CDR3: TGCGCCAGCAGCCAAGGCCAGGGATCATACGAGCAGTACTTC. Amino acid sequence: CASSQGQGSYEQYF.

The chain has TRBV7-2 and TRBJ1-3, with TRBD1 matching over 8 bases. The CDR3 covers 14 residues. V lost 5 bases and J lost 2; bases outside the gene matches: 2. Germline lookup yields CDR1 SGHTA and CDR2 FQGNSA. The CDR3 DNA reads TGTGCCAGCAGCCCGACAGGGGCTGGAAACACCATATATTTT. Translating it yields CASSPTGAGNTIYF.

The rearrangement links TRBV9 to TRBJ2-1; TRBD2 aligns across 12 bases. This CDR3 is 15 amino acids long. The ends lost 0 bases at V and 6 bases at J; junction bases unmatched: 1. CDR1 and CDR2 (germline): SGDLS, YYNGEE. CDR3 in DNA: TGTGCCAGCAGCGTAGCTAGCGGGGGGGCCAATGAGCAGTTCTTC. This codes for CASSVASGGANEQFF.

V usage is TRBV6-6 and J usage is TRBJ2-7, with 15 bases matching TRBD2. V was pared by 6 bases and J by 2 bases, with 5 bases of the junction left unmatched. Germline V gives CDR1 MNHNY, CDR2 SVGAGI (reference sequence). The CDR3 is 16 residues long. The CDR3 nucleotides read TGTGCCAGCAGCCCTGGACTAGCGGGGGGGGCCTACGAGCAGTACTTC. This encodes CASSPGLAGGAYEQYF.

The chain combines TRBV2 with TRBJ2-1; TRBD1 is a possible D gene (6 bases). The CDR3 is 16 residues long. V was pared by 6 bases and J by 0 bases, with 15 bases between. From germline, CDR1 is SNHLY and CDR2 FYNNEI. The CDR3 sequence: CASRGGVSRSYNEQFF. The CDR3 nucleotides read TGTGCCAGCAGAGGGGGTGTAAGTCGCTCCTACAATGAGCAGTTCTTC.

This chain connects TRBV10-1 to TRBJ1-6; maybe TRBD1 (6 bases). V was shortened by 6 bases and J by 5 bases, with 17 bases between the two germline ends. This CDR3 has 16 residues. The V gene's germline CDR1 is WNHNN and CDR2 SYGVQD (reference sequence). CDR3 loop: CASSGAHREHNSPLHF. The CDR3 coding sequence is TGCGCCAGCAGCGGAGCCCACAGGGAACATAATTCACCCCTCCACTTT.

The rearrangement uses TRBV7-2 and TRBJ1-3; TRBD1 agrees at 9 bases. Trimming took 5 bases from V and 3 from J; bases not matched to a gene: 5. The CDR3 loop spans 15 amino acids. Germline loops: CDR1 SGHTA, CDR2 FQGNSA. The CDR3 DNA is TGTGCCAGCAGCGCACAGGGGGCTGGTGGAAACACCATATATTTT. Translating it yields CASSAQGAGGNTIYF.

V usage is TRBV5-1 and J usage is TRBJ2-1; TRBD1 matches at 8 bases. The trim removed 4 bases at V and 5 bases at J, leaving 5 bases unmatched. CDR1 and CDR2 from the germline V gene are SGHRS and YFSETQ. The CDR3 totals 14 residues. The CDR3 coding sequence is TGCGCCAGCAGCCCGGGACAGGAGAACAATGAGCAGTTCTTC. This encodes CASSPGQENNEQFF.

V is TRBV7-8 and J is TRBJ2-1; TRBD1 matches 7 bases. Germline V gene lookup returns CDR1 SGHVS and CDR2 FQNEAQ. V shed 2 bases and J 9 bases; nucleotides not matched to a gene: 4. This CDR3 spans 13 amino acids. CDR3 sequence: CASSLTPGGEQFF. In nucleotides, the CDR3 is TGTGCCAGCAGCTTAACTCCAGGGGGTGAGCAGTTCTTC. The variable domain in full, completed from reference TRBV7-8 and TRBJ2-1, reads GAGVSQSPRYKVAKRGQDVALRCDPISGHVSLFWYQQALGQGPEFLTYFQNEAQLDKSGLPSDRFFAERPEGSVSTLKIQRTQQEDSAVYLCASSLTPGGEQFFGPGTRLTVL.